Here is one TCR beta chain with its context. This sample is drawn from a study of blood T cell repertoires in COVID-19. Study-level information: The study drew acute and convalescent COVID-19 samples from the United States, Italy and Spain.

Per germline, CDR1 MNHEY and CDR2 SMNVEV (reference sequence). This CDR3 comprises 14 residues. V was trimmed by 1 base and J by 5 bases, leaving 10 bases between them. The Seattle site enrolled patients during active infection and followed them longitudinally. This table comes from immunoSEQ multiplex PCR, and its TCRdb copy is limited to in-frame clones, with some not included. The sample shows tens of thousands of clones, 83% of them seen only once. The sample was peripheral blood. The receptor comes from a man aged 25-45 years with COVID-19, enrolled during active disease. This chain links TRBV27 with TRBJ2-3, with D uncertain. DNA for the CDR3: TGTGCCAGCAGTTTATTTGCTAGTGGAGATACGCAGTATTTT. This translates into CASSLFASGDTQYF.